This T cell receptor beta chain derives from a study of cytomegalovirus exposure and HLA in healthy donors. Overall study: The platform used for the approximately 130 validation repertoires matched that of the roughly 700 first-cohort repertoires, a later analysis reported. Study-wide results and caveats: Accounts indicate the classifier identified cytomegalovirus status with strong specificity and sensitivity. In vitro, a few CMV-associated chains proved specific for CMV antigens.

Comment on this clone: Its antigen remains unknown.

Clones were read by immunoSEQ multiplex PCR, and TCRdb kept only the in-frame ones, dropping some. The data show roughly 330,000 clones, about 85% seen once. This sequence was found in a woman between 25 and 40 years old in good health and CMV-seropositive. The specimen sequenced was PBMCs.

This CDR3 is CASSSGERATGELFF. CDR3 coding DNA: TGCGCCAGCAGCTCCGGGGAGCGGGCCACCGGGGAGCTGTTTTTT. The chain carries TRBV5-1 and TRBJ2-2, with D possibly being TRBD2 (6 bases). Germline V gene lookup returns CDR1 SGHRS and CDR2 YFSETQ. There are 15 residues in the CDR3. Trimming removed 3 bases from V and 4 bases from J, with 13 bases in between.